This T cell receptor (beta chain) was recorded in a study of T cells after yellow fever vaccination. The germline V gene has CDR1 MNHEY and CDR2 SMNVEV (reference sequence). The CDR3 length is 16 residues. V dropped 2 bases and J dropped 4 bases, with 15 bases sitting between them. TCRdb reprocessed the 5' RACE reads with MiXCR, giving one entry per CDR3 protein. In the table there are 500,000 to 700,000 distinct CDR3 sequences, 15% to 20% of which are singletons. The clonotype comes from a man aged 25-40 years who received the YFV17D yellow fever vaccine. This chain joins TRBV27 and TRBJ2-1; D is ambiguous. The sample in question was PBMCs, obtained 15 days after the yellow fever booster vaccination. This CDR3 is CASSLAPGVGYNEQFF. The CDR3, as DNA: TGTGCCAGCAGTTTAGCCCCTGGGGTGGGGTACAATGAGCAGTTCTTC.